The 21 T cell receptor beta chains below come from one sample, sequenced in a study of blood T cell repertoires in COVID-19 (dated by TCRdb to 2020 to 2021). Library creation used the immunoSEQ multiplex PCR assay. This immuneACCESS table, as held by TCRdb, lists in-frame sequences with V and J called but not all clones. Of the missing ones, under half trace to an unresolved V gene in checked studies; the others have no known cause. The table for this sample lists 250,000 to 300,000 clones; approximately 90% of them were counted only once. The leading ten clones occupy roughly 2.1% of the sample. Sequenced: PBMCs or T cells enriched from blood (not recorded which). The receptors derive from a woman aged 40 to 55 with acute COVID-19.

A single count supports this clone. The gene calls are TRBV24-1 and TRBJ2-5, with D tentatively TRBD1 (8 bases). CDR3 length: 16 residues. V was shortened by 4 bases and J by 3 bases, with 17 bases between the two germline ends. The V gene's germline CDR1 is KGHDR and CDR2 SFDVKD. CDR3 bases: TGTGCCACCAGTGAAGCTACAGGGGGGGTTGAAGAGACCCAGTACTTC. It is translated as CATSEATGGVEETQYF.

The chain couples TRBV6-5 to TRBJ2-1; 13 bases are a match to TRBD2. The CDR3 is 15 residues long. Germline lookup yields CDR1 MNHEY and CDR2 SVGAGI. V lost 7 bases and J lost 5; bases outside the gene matches: 5. The DNA for the CDR3 is TGTGCCAGCACCGCCGGGACTAGCGGGGACAATGAGCAGTTCTTC. It is translated as CASTAGTSGDNEQFF.

The V call is TRBV4-2, the J call TRBJ1-2; D is perhaps TRBD1 (5 bases). CDR3 length equals 15 residues. Germline V lookup: CDR1 LGHNA, CDR2 YNFKEQ. V was pared by 4 bases and J by 4 bases, with 16 bases between. This CDR3 is CASSPNQGSAYGYTF. In nucleotides, the CDR3 is TGTGCCAGCAGCCCTAATCAGGGATCGGCCTATGGCTACACCTTC.

The chain carries TRBV9 and TRBJ2-1; D is possibly TRBD2 (6 bases). Per the germline V gene, CDR1 is SGDLS and CDR2 is YYNGEE. The ends were cut back, 0 bases at V and 2 bases at J, with 12 bases in the middle. The CDR3 sequence is 16 residues long. In DNA, the CDR3 is TGTGCCAGCAGCGTAGCCGGGACTCCCACCTACAATGAGCAGTTCTTC. Its protein product is CASSVAGTPTYNEQFF.

The chain recombines TRBV3-1 (or the pseudogene TRBV3-2) with TRBJ1-1, with D possibly being TRBD1 (5 bases). Germline V CDR1 and CDR2: LGHDT, YNNKEL (reference sequence). The CDR3 has 12 residues. Trimming removed 5 bases from V and 6 bases from J, with 10 bases in between. This chain's CDR3 is CASSEKGSEAFF. The CDR3 DNA is TGTGCCAGCAGCGAGAAGGGGTCTGAAGCTTTCTTT.

The chain has TRBV2 and TRBJ2-1; the match to TRBD2 covers 12 bases. The V segment lost 7 bases and the J segment 6 bases; nucleotides outside the gene matches: 10. Per the germline V gene, CDR1 is SNHLY and CDR2 is FYNNEI. This CDR3 spans 16 amino acids. The CDR3 sequence is CASTEVLAGGGNEQFF. DNA of the CDR3: TGTGCCAGCACTGAGGTCCTAGCGGGAGGGGGCAATGAGCAGTTCTTC.

The chain uses TRBV27 and TRBJ1-1; possible D gene TRBD1, 5 bases. This CDR3 region has 13 residues. CDR1 and CDR2 (germline): MNHEY, SMNVEV (reference sequence). The V end lost 6 bases, the J end lost 12 bases, and 20 bases lay between the germline ends. In DNA form, the CDR3 reads TGTGCCAGCAGACCGCAGATGGGGGGGACGACTTTCTTT. Amino acids: CASRPQMGGTTFF.

The V call is TRBV28, the J call TRBJ2-1; 12 nucleotides line up with TRBD2. From germline, CDR1 is MDHEN and CDR2 SYDVKM. The length of the CDR3 is 18 residues. With 6 bases clipped from V and 0 bases from J, the junction kept 9 bases outside the gene matches. The CDR3 nucleotides read TGTGCCAGCAGCTCCTCTAGCGGGGGGGGCAGCTCCTACAATGAGCAGTTCTTC. Its translation is CASSSSSGGGSSYNEQFF.

This clone was observed a single time. This chain links TRBV4-1 with TRBJ1-1; 8 bases align to TRBD1. The germline V gene has CDR1 MGHRA and CDR2 YSYEKL. There are 16 residues in the CDR3. V shed 1 base, J shed 3 bases, and the junction held 7 bases outside the gene matches. CDR3 amino acids: CASSQGQGRRYTEAFF. DNA of the CDR3: TGCGCCAGCAGCCAAGGACAGGGGCGGAGGTACACTGAAGCTTTCTTT.

The V gene is TRBV3-1 (or the pseudogene TRBV3-2), the J gene TRBJ1-1; D gene unclear. CDR1 and CDR2 from the germline V gene are LGHDT and YNNKEL (reference sequence). CDR3 size: 13 residues. V was pared by 6 bases and J by 2 bases, with 10 bases between. CDR3 protein: CASSLRINTEAFF. In DNA, the CDR3 is TGTGCCAGCAGTCTCAGGATTAACACTGAAGCTTTCTTT.

This rearrangement joins TRBV6-2 or TRBV6-3 to TRBJ1-2; 8 nucleotides agree with TRBD1. Germline CDR1 reads MNHEY; CDR2 reads SVGEGT. This CDR3 spans 15 amino acids. The junction had 14 bases not matched to a gene; V was cut back by 6 bases and J by 8 bases. The chain's CDR3 is CASSLRGQALRGYTF. The CDR3 DNA reads as TGTGCCAGCAGCCTCAGGGGACAGGCCCTCCGGGGCTACACCTTC.

The V and J genes are TRBV19 and TRBJ1-3, with a possible D match to TRBD1 (6 bases). The CDR3 contains 17 residues. V was cut by 5 bases and J by 0 bases, with 17 bases left in between. Germline CDR1 LNHDA, CDR2 SQIVND (reference sequence). CDR3 nucleotides: TGTGCCAGTAGTGAAGTGGGGACATGGAGCTCTGGAAACACCATATATTTT. It specifies CASSEVGTWSSGNTIYF.

This clone appeared a single time. This chain uses TRBV6-1 with TRBJ1-1, with TRBD1 as a possible D gene (6 bases). The CDR3 runs 14 residues. The germline CDR1 and CDR2 sequences are MNHNS and SASEGT. Trimming pared 3 bases from V and 2 bases from J, leaving 10 bases between. CDR3 bases: TGTGCCAGCAGTGAGATAGGGACAAACACTGAAGCTTTCTTT. The encoded protein is CASSEIGTNTEAFF.

The chain has TRBV30 and TRBJ2-7, with D possibly being TRBD1 (5 bases). Germline V CDR1 and CDR2: GTSNPN, SVGIG (reference sequence). The CDR3 has 14 residues. Trimming took off 0 bases at V and 9 bases at J, with 18 bases between the two ends. The CDR3 spells CAWSVSSRVTVQYF. The CDR3 nucleotides read TGTGCCTGGAGTGTATCGAGCAGGGTGACGGTGCAGTACTTC.

The chain joins TRBV7-9 to TRBJ2-5; D possibly corresponds to TRBD2 (7 bases). The V end lost 7 bases, the J end lost 5 bases, and 23 bases lay between the germline ends. CDR1 and CDR2 (germline): SEHNR, FQNEAQ (reference sequence). The length of the CDR3 is 16 residues. The CDR3 sequence: CASTFPTGSGGETQYF. CDR3 nucleotides: TGTGCCAGCACGTTTCCAACAGGGTCCGGGGGGGAGACCCAGTACTTC.

As for this clone: The same CDR3 is also encoded by other DNA sequences in this sample. V is TRBV19 and J is TRBJ1-1; possible D gene TRBD1, 5 bases. The ends were cut back, 5 bases at V and 4 bases at J, with 11 bases in the middle. The CDR3 totals 13 residues. The germline V gene has CDR1 LNHDA and CDR2 SQIVND (reference sequence). DNA of the CDR3: TGTGCCAGTAGTCTTCTGGGGGGCACTGAAGCTTTCTTT. Its translation is CASSLLGGTEAFF.

The gene calls are TRBV11-2 and TRBJ2-1, with 12 bases fitting TRBD2. The CDR3 is 19 residues long. Germline trimming cut 6 bases from V and 0 bases from J; bases unmatched to any gene: 12. Germline V gene data show CDR1 as SGHAT and CDR2 as FQNNGV. DNA of the CDR3: TGTGCCAGCAGTCGGGAAGGGGCTAGCGGGAGGGACTCCTACAATGAGCAGTTCTTC. Translating gives CASSREGASGRDSYNEQFF.

V is TRBV7-2 and J is TRBJ1-1; a weak D match, TRBD1 (5 bases). V was cut by 6 bases and J by 5 bases, with 19 bases left in between. The CDR3 loop spans 15 amino acids. Germline values: CDR1 SGHTA, CDR2 FQGNSA. In nucleotides, the CDR3 is TGTGCCAGCAGTACACCACAGGTTAGGGAAACTGAAGCTTTCTTT. Amino acids: CASSTPQVRETEAFF.

The genes are TRBV6-5 and TRBJ1-1; D may be TRBD1 (6 bases). The CDR3 spans 14 residues. With 6 bases removed from V and 0 bases from J, the gap between germline ends came to 11 bases. Germline CDR1 MNHEY, CDR2 SVGAGI. CDR3 protein: CASRQDSLNTEAFF. The CDR3 DNA follows: TGTGCCAGCAGACAGGACAGCTTGAACACTGAAGCTTTCTTT.

The chain joins TRBV11-2 to TRBJ2-5, with D possibly TRBD1 on 6 matching bases. Trimming shortened V by 0 bases and J by 5 bases, and 19 bases separated the two germline ends. Germline V gene sequence: CDR1 SGHAT, CDR2 FQNNGV. CDR3 length: 17 residues. As DNA, the CDR3 is TGTGCCAGCAGCTTAGATCCTGCCGGCAGGGGTTATGAGACCCAGTACTTC. It is translated as CASSLDPAGRGYETQYF.

The J gene is TRBJ2-3, the V gene TRBV2, with 9 bases that match TRBD2. CDR3 size: 16 residues. Trimming cost V 4 bases and J 1 base; bases outside gene matches: 6. The V gene's germline CDR1 is SNHLY and CDR2 FYNNEI. In nucleotides, the CDR3 is TGTGCCAGCAGTGTCAAACAGCGGGGGGGCACAGATACGCAGTATTTT. It is translated as CASSVKQRGGTDTQYF.